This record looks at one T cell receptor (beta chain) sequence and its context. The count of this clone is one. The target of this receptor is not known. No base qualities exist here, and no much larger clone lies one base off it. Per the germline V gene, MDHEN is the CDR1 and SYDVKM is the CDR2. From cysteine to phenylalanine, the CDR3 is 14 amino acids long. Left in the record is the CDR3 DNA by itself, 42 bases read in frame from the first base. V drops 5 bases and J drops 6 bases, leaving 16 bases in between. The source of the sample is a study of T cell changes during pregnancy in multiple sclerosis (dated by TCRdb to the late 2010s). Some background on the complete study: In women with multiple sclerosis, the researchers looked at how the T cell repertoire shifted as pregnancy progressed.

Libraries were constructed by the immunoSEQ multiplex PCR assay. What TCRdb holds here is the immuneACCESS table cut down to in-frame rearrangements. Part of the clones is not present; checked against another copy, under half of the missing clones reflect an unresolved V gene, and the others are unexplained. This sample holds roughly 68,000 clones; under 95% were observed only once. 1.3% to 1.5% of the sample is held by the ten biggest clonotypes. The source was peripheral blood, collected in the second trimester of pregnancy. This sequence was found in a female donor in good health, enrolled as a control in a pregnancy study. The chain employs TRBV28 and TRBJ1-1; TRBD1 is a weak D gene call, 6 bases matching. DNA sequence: TGTGCCAGCAGTCCGAGGGGGGGCCGGCCTGAAGCTTTCTTT. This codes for CASSPRGGRPEAFF. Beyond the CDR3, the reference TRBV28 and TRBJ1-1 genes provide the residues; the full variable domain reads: DVKVTQSSRYLVKRTGEKVFLECVQDMDHENMFWYRQDPGLGLRLIYFSYDVKMKEKGDIPEGYSVSREKKERFSLILESASTNQTSMYLCASSPRGGRPEAFFGQGTRLTVV.